This T cell receptor beta chain is drawn from a study of response to subunit inactivated influenza vaccine. Broader study findings: It was the authors' suggestion that each seasonal influenza vaccination recruits few new T cells.

In TCRdb, the RT-PCR reads were re-called with MiXCR into one record per CDR3 protein. This table has 180,000 or so distinct CDR3 sequences, 10% to 15% appearing once. This clonotype was seen a handful of times. The antigen remains undetermined. CDR3 length: 14 residues. Germline V lookup: CDR1 LGHDT, CDR2 YNNKEL (reference sequence). The V end was cut by 3 bases, the J end by 4 bases, with 13 bases between. This same sample was also taken into another study, of T cells expressing NK-cell markers. That report notes: TCR beta libraries carry UMIs added by 5'RACE template switching. Sorted T-cell subsets CD3+CD56+NKG2C+, CD3+CD56+NKG2C- and CD3+CD56-NKG2C+ were TCR beta-sequenced. Seven sequenced donors out of eight were HCMV-seropositive, one seronegative.

The rearrangement links TRBV3-1 to TRBJ2-7; no clear D gene. This sequence was found in a man aged 45-60 years who received an inactivated influenza vaccine. Sequencing was performed on CD8+ T cells sorted from PBMCs, taken approximately 12 days after vaccination. Here the CDR3 DNA reads TGTGCCAGCAGCCAGTACTACCCCCCTTACGAGCAGTACTTC. Translated: CASSQYYPPYEQYF.